A single sample gave rise to the 27 T cell receptor beta chains below, sequenced in a study of blood T cells in healthy people across ages. With a J-beta primer mix and a sample-barcoded 5' primer, a second PCR ran roughly 7 to 11 cycles. TCRdb used MiXCR to reprocess the 5' RACE reads, holding one entry per CDR3 protein. This table has roughly 1,000,000 distinct CDR3 sequences, 20% to 25% appearing once. Another study also made use of these data, one on T cells of mothers and their children.

The sample was blood. The receptors originated from a girl aged 2-15 years in good health.

J is TRBJ1-1 and V is TRBV7-2, with 7 bases matching TRBD1. V lost 6 bases to trimming and J lost 11 bases; unmatched junction nucleotides: 6. Germline values: CDR1 SGHTA, CDR2 FQGNSA. The CDR3 length is 11 residues. CDR3 amino acids: CASRFGQEAFF. The CDR3 DNA reads as TGTGCCAGCAGATTCGGACAGGAGGCTTTCTTT.

The sample holds a few counts of this clonotype. This chain connects TRBV6-1 to TRBJ1-1; TRBD1 might be the D (6 bases). The ends were cut back, 0 bases at V and 6 bases at J, with 8 bases in the middle. Germline V CDR1 and CDR2: MNHNS, SASEGT. This CDR3 region has 13 residues. CDR3: CASSEAGGSEAFF. In DNA form, the CDR3 reads TGTGCCAGCAGTGAAGCAGGGGGGTCTGAAGCTTTCTTT.

This chain joins TRBV29-1 and TRBJ1-2; the match to TRBD1 covers 9 bases. Germline-derived CDR1 and CDR2 are SQVTM and ANQGSEA. This CDR3 spans 13 amino acids. Trimming cost V 6 bases and J 8 bases; bases outside gene matches: 10. This CDR3 reads CSVWGQGGSGYTF. The CDR3 coding sequence is TGCAGCGTCTGGGGACAGGGAGGTAGCGGCTACACCTTC.

This clonotype has just a few counts. This chain joins TRBV7-9 and TRBJ2-5; D is unresolved. This CDR3 has 14 residues. The ends were cut back, 5 bases at V and 3 bases at J, with 13 bases in the middle. The V gene's germline CDR1 is SEHNR and CDR2 FQNEAQ (reference sequence). CDR3 region: CASSTLGREETQYF. The CDR3 DNA is TGTGCCAGCAGCACTCTAGGGCGCGAAGAGACCCAGTACTTC.

The rearrangement links TRBV29-1 to TRBJ2-6, with TRBD1 matching 8 bases. CDR1 and CDR2 from the germline V gene are SQVTM and ANQGSEA. This CDR3 is 17 amino acids long. The J segment lost 0 bases and the V segment lost 7 bases, leaving 11 bases of the junction unmatched. The CDR3 sequence: CSAIIRDRSSGANVLTF. In DNA form, the CDR3 reads TGCAGCGCTATCATTCGGGACAGGAGCTCTGGGGCCAACGTCCTGACTTTC. Supplemented by reference TRBV29-1 and TRBJ2-6, the full variable domain reads SAVISQKPSRDICQRGTSLTIQCQVDSQVTMMFWYRQQPGQSLTLIATANQGSEATYESGFVIDKFPISRPNLTFSTLTVSNMSPEDSSIYLCSAIIRDRSSGANVLTFGAGSRLTVL.

This rearrangement joins TRBV2 to TRBJ2-5, with a tentative D call TRBD1 (5 bases). The DNA end is a closer match to TRBJ2-7, so the J assignment may be wrong. This CDR3 has 14 residues. Germline V gene data show CDR1 as SNHLY and CDR2 as FYNNEI. The CDR3 region has the DNA TGTGCCATCAGGGCCCCGACAGACCCCTACGAGCAGTACTTC. This codes for CAIRAPTDPYEQYF.

In its sample, this clonotype was seen a few times. V and J are TRBV28 and TRBJ2-1; D may be TRBD1 (6 bases). Trimming shortened V by 2 bases and J by 6 bases, and 11 bases separated the two germline ends. The CDR3 sequence is 14 residues long. Germline V CDR1 and CDR2: MDHEN, SYDVKM. The DNA for the CDR3 is TGTGCCAGCAGTTTAGACAGGTCCGTCAATGAGCAGTTCTTC. The encoded protein is CASSLDRSVNEQFF.

In this sample, this clonotype turned up many times. The chain couples TRBV20-1 to TRBJ2-7; 9 bases fit TRBD2. CDR3 length: 12 amino acids. Trimming took 3 bases from V and 3 from J; bases not matched to a gene: 0. Looked up from germline, CDR1 is DFQATT and CDR2 is SNEGSKA (reference sequence). The CDR3 DNA reads as TGCAGTGCTAGGACTAGCGGCTACGAGCAGTACTTC. Translating it yields CSARTSGYEQYF.

The gene calls are TRBV7-9 and TRBJ2-7; 7 bases line up with TRBD1. Germline CDR1 is SEHNR and CDR2 is FQNEAQ (reference sequence). CDR3 length: 15 amino acids. Losses at the gene ends were 4 bases for V and 3 bases for J; bases not matched to a gene: 9. CDR3 in amino acids: CASSSAGTAGYEQYF. CDR3 bases: TGTGCCAGCAGCTCTGCCGGGACAGCAGGCTACGAGCAGTACTTC. Supplemented by reference TRBV7-9 and TRBJ2-7, the full variable domain reads DTGVSQNPRHKITKRGQNVTFRCDPISEHNRLYWYRQTLGQGPEFLTYFQNEAQLEKSRLLSDRFSAERPKGSFSTLEIQRTEQGDSAMYLCASSSAGTAGYEQYFGPGTRLTVT.

This clonotype was counted once. V gene TRBV28 combines with J gene TRBJ2-1; the D gene is possibly TRBD2 (5 bases). Germline V gene data show CDR1 as MDHEN and CDR2 as SYDVKM. Trimming stripped 6 bases from V and 3 bases from J, with 21 bases between. CDR3 length: 17 residues. The chain's CDR3 is CASRFTRSYEGYNEQFF. The DNA for the CDR3 is TGTGCCAGCAGATTTACCAGGTCCTATGAGGGCTACAATGAGCAGTTCTTC.

A word on this clonotype: At one end the junction does not follow the germline gene, possibly because of a read error. The genes are TRBV9 and TRBJ1-2; no clear D gene. The CDR3 consists of 14 residues. CDR1 is SGDLS, CDR2 YYNGEE, per germline. Here the CDR3 reads CASSGGERDHGYIF. Written as DNA, the CDR3 is TGTGCCAGCAGCGGCGGGGAAAGGGATCATGGCTACATCTTC. The full variable domain, in which reference TRBV9 and TRBJ1-2 provide the parts outside the CDR3, is DSGVTQTPKHLITATGQRVTLRCSPRSGDLSVYWYQQSLDQGLQFLIQYYNGEERAKGNILERFSAQQFPDLHSELNLSSLELGDSALYFCASSGGERDHGYIFGSGTRLTVV.

This clonotype was detected ten times or more. This chain links TRBV29-1 with TRBJ1-4; 7 bases match TRBD1. The CDR3 extends over 12 amino acids. The germline CDR1 and CDR2 sequences are SQVTM and ANQGSEA. CDR3 sequence reads: CSFRDSIEKLFF. The CDR3 DNA sequence: TGCAGTTTCCGGGACAGCATTGAAAAACTGTTTTTT.

This chain uses TRBV20-1 with TRBJ2-5; D perhaps matches TRBD1 (6 bases). Trimming removed 4 bases from V and 2 bases from J, with 8 bases in between. The CDR3 has 12 residues. In germline, CDR1 is DFQATT, CDR2 SNEGSKA (reference sequence). DNA of the CDR3: TGCAGTGCTATACAGGGTCAAGAGACCCAGTACTTC. Its translation: CSAIQGQETQYF.

The V gene is TRBV29-1, the J gene TRBJ2-3, with D unclear. This CDR3 comprises 12 residues. V dropped 6 bases and J dropped 6 bases, with 13 bases sitting between them. Germline CDR1 reads SQVTM; CDR2 reads ANQGSEA. As DNA, the CDR3 is TGCAGCGTCCGATTATATAAGGATACGCAGTATTTT. It is translated as CSVRLYKDTQYF.

The rearrangement uses TRBV6-4 and TRBJ2-3, with 8 bases matching TRBD1. The CDR3 extends over 16 amino acids. Germline V lookup: CDR1 MRHNA, CDR2 SNTAGT. J lost 1 base, V lost 4 bases, and 7 bases had no gene match. CDR3 DNA: TGTGCCAGCAGTGTTGGACAGGGAGGAGGCACAGATACGCAGTATTTT. Its protein is CASSVGQGGGTDTQYF.

J is TRBJ2-7 and V is TRBV29-1; D tentatively reads TRBD1 or TRBD2 (5 bases each). The V gene's germline CDR1 is SQVTM and CDR2 ANQGSEA. The CDR3 covers 15 residues. The V gene lost 1 base and the J gene lost 0 bases, with 13 bases spanning the gap. The CDR3 sequence is CSVEGTWDGSYEQYF. DNA of the CDR3: TGCAGCGTTGAAGGTACGTGGGACGGCTCCTACGAGCAGTACTTC.

The V call is TRBV11-2, the J call TRBJ2-5; unclear D gene. The J call is uncertain, as TRBJ2-1 better fits the DNA end. Germline V gene lookup returns CDR1 SGHAT and CDR2 FQNNGV. This CDR3 has 14 residues. CDR3 sequence (DNA): TGTGCCAGCAGCATTAGTGATCCCGGGAATGAGCAGTTCTTC. Amino acid sequence: CASSISDPGNEQFF.

V gene TRBV29-1 combines with J gene TRBJ2-5; possibly TRBD1 for D (6 bases). This CDR3 spans 13 amino acids. V lost 3 bases and J lost 0, with 8 bases in between. Germline V CDR1 and CDR2: SQVTM, ANQGSEA. The CDR3 region is CSVEGTNQETQYF. CDR3 DNA: TGCAGCGTTGAGGGGACAAACCAAGAGACCCAGTACTTC.

This clonotype occurred a few times. CDR3 amino acids: CASSLTDRVEAFF. In DNA form, the CDR3 reads TGCGCCAGCAGCTTAACCGACAGGGTCGAAGCTTTCTTT. This chain connects TRBV5-1 to TRBJ1-1; 7 bases line up with TRBD1. Trimming took 2 bases from V and 8 from J; bases not matched to a gene: 6. The CDR3 is made up of 13 amino acids. From germline, CDR1 is SGHRS and CDR2 YFSETQ.

This chain links TRBV12-3 or TRBV12-4 with TRBJ2-1, with D perhaps matching TRBD2 (6 bases). V gave up 6 bases and J gave up 9 bases, with 15 bases separating them. This CDR3 is 13 amino acids long. The CDR3 reads CASRSGDFGEQFF. The DNA of the CDR3 is TGTGCCAGCAGATCGGGGGATTTTGGTGAGCAGTTCTTC.

To note about this clonotype: A read error may produce the germline difference seen at one junction end. The genes are TRBV7-2 and TRBJ2-7; 9 bases agree with TRBD2. Germline V gene sequence: CDR1 SGHTA, CDR2 FQGNSA. This CDR3 contains 14 residues. The CDR3 bases are TGTGACAGCGGGACTAGCCTGAATTCCTACGAGCAGTACTTC. Its protein is CDSGTSLNSYEQYF.

This clonotype was seen only a few times. This chain joins TRBV29-1 and TRBJ2-5, with D perhaps given as TRBD1 or TRBD2 (5 bases each). V gave up 6 bases and J gave up 3 bases, with 14 bases separating them. The germline V gene has CDR1 SQVTM and CDR2 ANQGSEA. The CDR3 contains 13 residues. Written as DNA, the CDR3 is TGCAGCGTCAAGGGACGCCTAAAAGAGACCCAGTACTTC. Protein sequence: CSVKGRLKETQYF.

The V and J genes are TRBV9 and TRBJ1-3; TRBD1 matches at 7 bases. The CDR3 contains 16 residues. Germline V gives CDR1 SGDLS, CDR2 YYNGEE. With V trimmed by 4 bases and J by 0 bases, 7 bases remained unmatched. CDR3 region: CASSPAGQSSGNTIYF. The CDR3 DNA follows: TGTGCCAGCAGCCCCGCGGGACAGAGCTCTGGAAACACCATATATTTT.

This clonotype was recorded a few times. J is TRBJ1-2 and V is TRBV3-1; D is possibly TRBD1 (6 bases). The germline V and J ends were trimmed by 1 base and 0 bases, with 12 bases remaining between them. Germline CDR1 and CDR2: LGHDT and YNNKEL (reference sequence). This CDR3 is 16 amino acids long. The CDR3 DNA sequence: TGTGCCAGCAGCCAAGTGGGGGCAGGGACTAACTATGGCTACACCTTC. Translating gives CASSQVGAGTNYGYTF.

A few counts support this clonotype. The chain recombines TRBV10-3 with TRBJ2-5; 9 bases are a match to TRBD1. The DNA end favors TRBJ2-7, so the J call may be wrong. The CDR3 is made up of 14 amino acids. Looked up from germline, CDR1 is ENHRY and CDR2 is SYGVKD. This CDR3 reads CAISDRDRAYEQYF. The CDR3 nucleotides are TGTGCCATCAGTGACCGGGACAGGGCCTACGAGCAGTACTTC.

This clonotype has more than one count but fewer than ten. This rearrangement joins TRBV20-1 to TRBJ2-7; 7 positions match TRBD1. CDR3 length: 13 residues. Germline CDR1 DFQATT, CDR2 SNEGSKA (reference sequence). V lost 6 bases, J lost 3 bases, and 8 bases stayed unmatched. CDR3 DNA sequence: TGCAGTGCCCACAAACGACAGGGCTACGAGCAGTACTTC. Translation gives CSAHKRQGYEQYF.

This clonotype was counted only a few times. CDR3 protein: CASRKTGLQETQYF. The CDR3 DNA reads as TGCGCCAGCAGAAAGACAGGGTTACAAGAGACCCAGTACTTC. This chain links TRBV4-1 with TRBJ2-5, with 7 bases matching TRBD1. V trimming: 6 bases; J trimming: 2 bases; junction bases outside the gene matches: 6. CDR1 is MGHRA, CDR2 YSYEKL, per germline. This CDR3 has 14 amino acids.